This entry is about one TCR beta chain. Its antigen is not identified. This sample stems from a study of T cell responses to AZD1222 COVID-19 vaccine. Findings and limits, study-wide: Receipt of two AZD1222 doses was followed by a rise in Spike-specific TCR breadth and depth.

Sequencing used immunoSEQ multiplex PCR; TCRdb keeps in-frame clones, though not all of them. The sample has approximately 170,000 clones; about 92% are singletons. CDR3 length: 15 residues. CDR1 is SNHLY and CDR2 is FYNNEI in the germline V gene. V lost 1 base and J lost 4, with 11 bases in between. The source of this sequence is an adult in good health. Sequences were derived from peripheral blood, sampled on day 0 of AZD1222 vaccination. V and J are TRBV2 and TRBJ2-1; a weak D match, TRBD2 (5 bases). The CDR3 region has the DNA TGTGCCAGCAGTGAAGACGGGGTGATTTACAATGAGCAGTTCTTC. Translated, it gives CASSEDGVIYNEQFF.